These 27 T cell receptor beta chains share one sample of origin, sequenced in a study of CD4 T cells in relation to SARS-CoV-2 and coronaviruses. Unexposed donor CD4+ T cells date from about 2010-2019, before the COVID-19 pandemic. After about 10 days of culture, CD4+ T cells were isolated. Assay used: immunoSEQ multiplex PCR; TCRdb lists only in-frame clones, some missing. Found here are 25,000 to 30,000 clones, about 70% of them singletons; the top ten hold under 25%. Their antigens are not known. Sequenced input: CD4+ T cells from PBMCs, cultured in vitro. These receptors came from a human donor in good health.

The genes are TRBV7-2 and TRBJ1-2, with D maybe TRBD1 (6 bases). CDR3 length equals 14 residues. The germline gives CDR1 SGHTA, CDR2 FQGNSA. V dropped 4 bases and J dropped 6 bases, with 15 bases sitting between them. The DNA of the CDR3 is TGTGCCAGCAGCTCACAGGGCCCCTGGAATGGCTACACCTTC. Amino acids: CASSSQGPWNGYTF.

The genes are TRBV4-3 and TRBJ1-1, with D possibly being TRBD1 (6 bases). The V and J ends lost 4 bases and 4 bases respectively, with 10 bases between them. This CDR3 is 13 amino acids long. Germline values: CDR1 LGHNA, CDR2 YSLEER. In nucleotides, the CDR3 is TGCGCCAGCAGCCTCGGACAGTCCACTGAAGCTTTCTTT. Translating it yields CASSLGQSTEAFF.

The CDR3, as DNA: TGTGCCAGCAGCGCCGGGGGGGGCGTGAGTTATGGCTACACCTTC. It translates to CASSAGGGVSYGYTF. The V gene is TRBV7-9, the J gene TRBJ1-2, with TRBD1 as a possible D gene (6 bases). V shed 5 bases and J shed 5 bases, with 18 bases lying between them. The CDR3 totals 15 residues. The germline CDR1 and CDR2 sequences are SEHNR and FQNEAQ (reference sequence). The full variable domain, its missing parts supplied by reference TRBV7-9 and TRBJ1-2, is DTGVSQNPRHKITKRGQNVTFRCDPISEHNRLYWYRQTLGQGPEFLTYFQNEAQLEKSRLLSDRFSAERPKGSFSTLEIQRTEQGDSAMYLCASSAGGGVSYGYTFGSGTRLTVV.

The rearrangement links TRBV10-3 to TRBJ1-5; 8 bases are a match to TRBD1. Trimming cost V 3 bases and J 4 bases; bases outside gene matches: 2. The germline V gene has CDR1 ENHRY and CDR2 SYGVKD. CDR3 length: 14 amino acids. The CDR3 sequence is CAISEDRGNQPQHF. The CDR3, as DNA: TGTGCCATCAGTGAAGACAGGGGAAATCAGCCCCAGCATTTT.

The chain has TRBV13 and TRBJ2-3, with TRBD2 matching 12 bases. The germline V gene encodes CDR1 PRHDT and CDR2 FYEKMQ (reference sequence). The CDR3 is 16 residues long. V shed 5 bases and J 1 base; nucleotides not matched to a gene: 4. In DNA form, the CDR3 reads TGTGCCAGCAGCACCCGACTAGCGGGAGGCACAGATACGCAGTATTTT. Translating gives CASSTRLAGGTDTQYF. The full variable domain, rest sourced from reference TRBV13 and TRBJ2-3, is AAGVIQSPRHLIKEKRETATLKCYPIPRHDTVYWYQQGPGQDPQFLISFYEKMQSDKGSIPDRFSAQQFSDYHSELNMSSLELGDSALYFCASSTRLAGGTDTQYFGPGTRLTVL.

The chain recombines TRBV30 with TRBJ2-3, with D possibly TRBD2 on 5 matching bases. The CDR3 runs 13 residues. The ends were cut back, 0 bases at V and 6 bases at J, with 10 bases in the middle. The germline gives CDR1 GTSNPN, CDR2 SVGIG (reference sequence). This chain's CDR3 is CAWSVRERDTQYF. The DNA of the CDR3 is TGTGCCTGGAGTGTACGCGAGCGGGATACGCAGTATTTT.

The chain employs TRBV2 and TRBJ2-5; 7 bases map to TRBD1. This CDR3 is 13 amino acids long. V lost 10 bases and J lost 5; bases outside the gene matches: 10. Germline V gives CDR1 SNHLY, CDR2 FYNNEI. The CDR3 nucleotides are TGTGCCACCGCCTTGAGGGGGCGGGAGACCCAGTACTTC. Residues: CATALRGRETQYF.

The rearrangement joins TRBV18 to TRBJ2-5; D is ambiguous. The CDR3 loop spans 15 amino acids. V lost 2 bases and J 2 bases, leaving 12 bases between the germline ends. Germline V CDR1 and CDR2: KGHSH, LQKENI. In DNA form, the CDR3 reads TGTGCCAGCTCACCAAACCTAGGAACTCAAGAGACCCAGTACTTC. Its protein is CASSPNLGTQETQYF.

This rearrangement joins TRBV5-5 to TRBJ2-3; TRBD1 matches 8 bases. The germline gives CDR1 SGHKS, CDR2 YYEKEE (reference sequence). Unmatched junction bases numbered 9, after V lost 0 bases and J lost 3 bases. This CDR3 comprises 17 residues. CDR3 loop: CASSLARLTGGTDTQYF. CDR3 DNA: TGTGCCAGCAGCTTGGCTCGGCTAACAGGGGGGACAGATACGCAGTATTTT. Variable domain in full (rest from reference TRBV5-5 and TRBJ2-3): DAGVTQSPTHLIKTRGQQVTLRCSPISGHKSVSWYQQVLGQGPQFIFQYYEKEERGRGNFPDRFSARQFPNYSSELNVNALLLGDSALYLCASSLARLTGGTDTQYFGPGTRLTVL.

This clone was observed a handful of times. The chain combines TRBV7-8 with TRBJ2-1; a possible D gene is TRBD1 (6 bases). Deletions cut 5 bases from V and 3 bases from J, with 14 bases between. The V gene's germline CDR1 is SGHVS and CDR2 FQNEAQ. CDR3 length: 15 residues. The DNA of the CDR3 is TGTGCCAGCAGCCTGTGGCAGGGGAACTACAATGAGCAGTTCTTC. It translates to CASSLWQGNYNEQFF.

The chain employs TRBV5-5 and TRBJ2-5; D is perhaps TRBD1 (5 bases). Trimming stripped 7 bases from V and 1 base from J, with 14 bases between. Germline-derived CDR1 and CDR2 are SGHKS and YYEKEE (reference sequence). The CDR3 spans 14 residues. The CDR3: CASLLLTGQETQYF. The CDR3, as DNA: TGTGCCAGCCTGTTACTTACAGGCCAAGAGACCCAGTACTTC.

The chain combines TRBV6-5 with TRBJ1-3; D gene unclear. The CDR3 totals 15 residues. The germline V and J ends were trimmed by 3 bases and 3 bases, with 12 bases remaining between them. In germline, CDR1 is MNHEY, CDR2 SVGAGI. CDR3 residues: CASSYSRQLGNTIYF. CDR3 nucleotides: TGTGCCAGCAGTTATTCCCGCCAGCTTGGAAACACCATATATTTT.

The chain joins TRBV4-2 to TRBJ2-1; 8 bases match TRBD2. The CDR3 is 13 residues long. The trim removed 8 bases at V and 4 bases at J, leaving 4 bases unmatched. The germline V gene has CDR1 LGHNA and CDR2 YNFKEQ. The CDR3: CASQASGYNEQFF. The CDR3 bases are TGTGCCAGCCAGGCTAGCGGGTACAATGAGCAGTTCTTC.

This clone was picked up a small number of times. The V and J genes are TRBV18 and TRBJ2-7, with 8 bases lining up with TRBD2. CDR1 and CDR2 (germline): KGHSH, LQKENI. J lost 5 bases, V lost 0 bases, and 9 bases had no gene match. The CDR3 has 16 residues. CDR3 amino acids: CASSPPSLAGRHEQYF. CDR3 sequence (DNA): TGTGCCAGCTCACCACCGAGCCTAGCGGGTCGCCACGAGCAGTACTTC.

This clone was seen only a few times. V usage is TRBV2 and J usage is TRBJ2-1; D may be TRBD2 (6 bases). V was pared by 7 bases and J by 1 base, with 14 bases between. Looked up from germline, CDR1 is SNHLY and CDR2 is FYNNEI. CDR3 length: 15 residues. CDR3 in amino acids: CASMVGSQSYNEQFF. The CDR3, as DNA: TGTGCCAGCATGGTCGGGAGTCAATCCTACAATGAGCAGTTCTTC.

The chain combines TRBV6-6 with TRBJ1-3; TRBD1 might be the D (6 bases). From germline, CDR1 is MNHNY and CDR2 SVGAGI (reference sequence). The CDR3 is made up of 17 amino acids. V lost 5 bases and J 2 bases, leaving 19 bases between the germline ends. The CDR3 here is CASSRLPGTTTGNTIYF. CDR3 nucleotides: TGTGCCAGCAGTCGGCTGCCCGGGACAACCACTGGAAACACCATATATTTT.

CDR3: CASSQGSSGNTIYF. In nucleotides, the CDR3 is TGCGCCAGCAGCCAAGGCAGCTCTGGAAACACCATATATTTT. The J gene is TRBJ1-3, the V gene TRBV4-1; D is undetermined. CDR3 length: 14 amino acids. The germline V gene encodes CDR1 MGHRA and CDR2 YSYEKL. Trimming removed 1 base from V and 0 bases from J, with 4 bases in between.

The sample holds a few counts of this clone. The chain is built from TRBV4-3 and TRBJ2-4, with D possibly being TRBD1 (5 bases). The CDR3 runs to 17 residues. CDR1 and CDR2 from the germline V gene are LGHNA and YSLEER. Trimming pared 0 bases from V and 4 bases from J, leaving 16 bases between. The CDR3 DNA reads TGCGCCAGCAGCCAAGAGCATGTGCTGGACAATAAAAACATTCAGTACTTC. It translates to CASSQEHVLDNKNIQYF.

V and J are TRBV30 and TRBJ1-1; D ambiguous. Trimming shortened V by 0 bases and J by 5 bases, and 16 bases separated the two germline ends. The CDR3 is 15 residues long. Germline CDR1 reads GTSNPN; CDR2 reads SVGIG (reference sequence). Written as DNA, the CDR3 is TGTGCCTGGAGTGTACAAGCAGTGGTGGGGACTGAAGCTTTCTTT. Translating gives CAWSVQAVVGTEAFF.

The chain combines TRBV19 with TRBJ1-1; 7 nucleotides match TRBD1. Germline CDR1 reads LNHDA; CDR2 reads SQIVND (reference sequence). J gave up 3 bases and V 4 bases, and 14 bases lay outside the gene matches. The CDR3 spans 17 residues. The CDR3 DNA reads TGTGCCAGTAGTACCCCAGGGCCACAGGGGTTGGACACTGAAGCTTTCTTT. Its translation: CASSTPGPQGLDTEAFF. Using reference TRBV19 and TRBJ1-1 for the parts outside the CDR3, the full variable domain is DGGITQSPKYLFRKEGQNVTLSCEQNLNHDAMYWYRQDPGQGLRLIYYSQIVNDFQKGDIAEGYSVSREKKESFPLTVTSAQKNPTAFYLCASSTPGPQGLDTEAFFGQGTRLTVV.

The chain couples TRBV30 to TRBJ1-6; D gene uncertain. CDR1 is GTSNPN, CDR2 SVGIG, per germline (reference sequence). The CDR3 contains 14 residues. V gave up 0 bases and J gave up 8 bases, with 11 bases separating them. Here the CDR3 reads CAWSVRGRDSPLHF. In nucleotides, the CDR3 is TGTGCCTGGAGTGTACGAGGAAGGGATTCACCCCTCCACTTT.

The chain carries TRBV14 and TRBJ1-3; D is ambiguous. The length of the CDR3 is 17 residues. Trimming took off 1 base at V and 0 bases at J, with 13 bases between the two ends. Germline V gives CDR1 SGHDN, CDR2 FVKESK. DNA for the CDR3: TGTGCCAGCAGCCAAGGAGGGCCGTCGAGCTCTGGAAACACCATATATTTT. The encoded protein is CASSQGGPSSSGNTIYF.

The chain uses TRBV6-5 and TRBJ1-4; a possible D gene is TRBD1 (6 bases). The CDR3 runs to 14 residues. Trimming took off 2 bases at V and 6 bases at J, with 10 bases between the two ends. Germline assignment: CDR1 MNHEY and CDR2 SVGAGI. The CDR3 spells CASSYAHRDEKLFF. The CDR3 DNA is TGTGCCAGCAGTTACGCCCACAGGGATGAAAAACTGTTTTTT.

The rearrangement joins TRBV12-3 or TRBV12-4 to TRBJ1-6; D perhaps matches TRBD1 (5 bases). Trimming cost V 2 bases and J 12 bases, with 5 bases left between them. The CDR3 extends over 11 amino acids. This CDR3 reads CASSLQGPLHF. The CDR3 DNA sequence: TGTGCCAGCAGTTTACAGGGACCCCTCCACTTT.

The V gene is TRBV30, the J gene TRBJ1-2, with D tentatively TRBD1 (5 bases). Trimming shortened V by 0 bases and J by 1 base, and 9 bases separated the two germline ends. Germline lookup yields CDR1 GTSNPN and CDR2 SVGIG (reference sequence). The CDR3 consists of 14 residues. CDR3 protein: CAWSVGAHNYGYTF. CDR3 nucleotides: TGTGCCTGGAGTGTTGGGGCCCATAACTATGGCTACACCTTC.

The rearrangement uses TRBV6-5 and TRBJ1-5, with 8 bases lining up with TRBD1. CDR1 MNHEY and CDR2 SVGAGI come from the germline V gene. This CDR3 has 13 amino acids. The ends lost 6 bases at V and 5 bases at J; junction bases unmatched: 3. The CDR3 is CASRRTGHQPQHF. The CDR3 DNA follows: TGTGCCAGCAGACGGACAGGGCATCAGCCCCAGCATTTT.

The chain has TRBV7-7 and TRBJ2-3; D gene unclear. Germline V gives CDR1 SSHAT, CDR2 FNYEAQ (reference sequence). The V and J ends lost 0 bases and 3 bases respectively, with 4 bases between them. This CDR3 comprises 13 residues. The CDR3 DNA reads TGTGCCAGCAGCTTAGCCCAGACAGATACGCAGTATTTT. This encodes CASSLAQTDTQYF.